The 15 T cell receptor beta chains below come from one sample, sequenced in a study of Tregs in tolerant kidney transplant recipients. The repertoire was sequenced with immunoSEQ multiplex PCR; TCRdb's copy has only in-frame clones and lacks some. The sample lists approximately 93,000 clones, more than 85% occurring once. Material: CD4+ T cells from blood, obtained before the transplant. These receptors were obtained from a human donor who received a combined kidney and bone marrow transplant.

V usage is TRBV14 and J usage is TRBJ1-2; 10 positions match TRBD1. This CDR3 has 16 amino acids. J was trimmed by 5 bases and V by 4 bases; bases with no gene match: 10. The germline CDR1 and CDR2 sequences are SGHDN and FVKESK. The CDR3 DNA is TGTGCCAGCAGCCCCCCGGGACAGGGGAGGCCTTATGGCTACACCTTC. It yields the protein CASSPPGQGRPYGYTF.

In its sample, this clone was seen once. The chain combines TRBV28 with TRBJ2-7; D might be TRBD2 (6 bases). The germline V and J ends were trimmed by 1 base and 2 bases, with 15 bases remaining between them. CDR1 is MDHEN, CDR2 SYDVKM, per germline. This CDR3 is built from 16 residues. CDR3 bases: TGTGCCAGCAGTTTATCCCTGGGGAGGTTCACCTACGAGCAGTACTTC. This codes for CASSLSLGRFTYEQYF.

This chain's CDR3 is CASSLGQQETQYF. The DNA for the CDR3 is TGTGCCAGCAGTTTGGGACAGCAAGAGACCCAGTACTTC. The gene calls are TRBV6-7 and TRBJ2-5; 7 nucleotides line up with TRBD1. TRBV6-7 is placed among ORFs of uncertain function. The CDR3 is made up of 13 amino acids. The V segment lost 4 bases and the J segment 2 bases; nucleotides outside the gene matches: 1.

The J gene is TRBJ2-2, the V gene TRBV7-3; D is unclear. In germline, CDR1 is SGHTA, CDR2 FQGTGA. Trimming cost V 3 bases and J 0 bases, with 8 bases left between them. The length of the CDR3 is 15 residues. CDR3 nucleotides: TGTGCCAGCAGCTTGAGGTTCGCGAACACCGGGGAGCTGTTTTTT. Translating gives CASSLRFANTGELFF.

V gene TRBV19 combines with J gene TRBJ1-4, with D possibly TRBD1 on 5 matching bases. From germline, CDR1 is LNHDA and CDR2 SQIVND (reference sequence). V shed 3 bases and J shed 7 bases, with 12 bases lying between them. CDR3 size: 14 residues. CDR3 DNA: TGTGCCAGTAGTATTACCGGGGGTCGTGAAAAACTGTTTTTT. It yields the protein CASSITGGREKLFF.

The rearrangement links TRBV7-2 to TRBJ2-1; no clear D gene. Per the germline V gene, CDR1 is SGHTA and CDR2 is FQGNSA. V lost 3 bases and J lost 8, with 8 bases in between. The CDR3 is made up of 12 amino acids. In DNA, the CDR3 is TGTGCCAGCAGCTTCATGGGCTATGAGCAGTTCTTC. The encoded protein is CASSFMGYEQFF.

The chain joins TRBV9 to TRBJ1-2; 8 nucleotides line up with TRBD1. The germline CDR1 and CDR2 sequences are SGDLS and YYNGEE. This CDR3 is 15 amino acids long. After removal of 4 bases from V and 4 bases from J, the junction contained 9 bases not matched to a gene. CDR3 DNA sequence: TGTGCCAGCAGCAAAGGGACAGGTGGTACCTATGGCTACACCTTC. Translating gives CASSKGTGGTYGYTF.

This chain's CDR3 is CASSPTSGRSYEQYF. CDR3 coding DNA: TGCGCCAGCAGCCCAACTAGCGGGAGGTCCTACGAGCAGTACTTC. The rearrangement joins TRBV5-1 to TRBJ2-7; 12 nucleotides agree with TRBD2. This CDR3 region has 15 residues. The J segment lost 1 base and the V segment lost 4 bases, leaving 3 bases of the junction unmatched. Germline-derived CDR1 and CDR2 are SGHRS and YFSETQ.

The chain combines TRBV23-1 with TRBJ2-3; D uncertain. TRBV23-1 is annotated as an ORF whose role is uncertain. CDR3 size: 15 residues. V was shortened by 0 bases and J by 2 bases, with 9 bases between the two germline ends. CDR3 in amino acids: CASSQSPWHTDTQYF. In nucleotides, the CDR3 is TGCGCCAGCAGTCAATCCCCCTGGCACACAGATACGCAGTATTTT.

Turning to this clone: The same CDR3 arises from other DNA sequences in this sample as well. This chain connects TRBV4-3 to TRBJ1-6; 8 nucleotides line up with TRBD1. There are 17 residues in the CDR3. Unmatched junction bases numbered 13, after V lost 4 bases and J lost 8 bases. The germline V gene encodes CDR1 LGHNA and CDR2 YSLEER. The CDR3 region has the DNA TGCGCCAGCAGCCCAGGGACAGGCTTTGGCTTTTATTCACCCCTCCACTTT. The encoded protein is CASSPGTGFGFYSPLHF.

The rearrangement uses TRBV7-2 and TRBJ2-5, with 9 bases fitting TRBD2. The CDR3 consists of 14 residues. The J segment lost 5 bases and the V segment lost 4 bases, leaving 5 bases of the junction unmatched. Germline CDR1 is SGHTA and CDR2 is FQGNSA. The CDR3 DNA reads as TGTGCCAGCAGCTCGGGACTAGCTCTGGAGACCCAGTACTTC. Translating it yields CASSSGLALETQYF.

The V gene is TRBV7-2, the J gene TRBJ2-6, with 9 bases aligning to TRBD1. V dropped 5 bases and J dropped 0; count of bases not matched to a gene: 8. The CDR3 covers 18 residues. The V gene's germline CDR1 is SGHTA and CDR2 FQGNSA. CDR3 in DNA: TGTGCCAGCAGCGGATACAGGGGGCCCTCCTCTGGGGCCAACGTCCTGACTTTC. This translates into CASSGYRGPSSGANVLTF.

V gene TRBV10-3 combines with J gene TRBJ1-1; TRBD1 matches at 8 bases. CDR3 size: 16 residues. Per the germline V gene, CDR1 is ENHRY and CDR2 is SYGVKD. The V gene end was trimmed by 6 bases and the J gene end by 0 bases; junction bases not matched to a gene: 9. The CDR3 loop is CAISAGTGHMNTEAFF. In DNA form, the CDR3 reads TGTGCCATCAGCGCAGGGACAGGTCATATGAACACTGAAGCTTTCTTT.

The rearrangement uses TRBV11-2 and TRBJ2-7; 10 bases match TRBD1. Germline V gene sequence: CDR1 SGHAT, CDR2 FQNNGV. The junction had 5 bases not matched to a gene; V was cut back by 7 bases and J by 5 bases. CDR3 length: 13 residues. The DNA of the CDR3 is TGTGCCAGCACCGACAGGGGGCCCAACGAGCAGTACTTC. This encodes CASTDRGPNEQYF.

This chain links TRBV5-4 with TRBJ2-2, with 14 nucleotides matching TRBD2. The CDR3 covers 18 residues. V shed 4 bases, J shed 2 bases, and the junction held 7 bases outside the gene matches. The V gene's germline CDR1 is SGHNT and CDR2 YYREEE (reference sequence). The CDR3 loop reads CASSPRGLAGANTGELFF. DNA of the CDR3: TGTGCCAGCAGCCCAAGGGGACTAGCGGGAGCAAACACCGGGGAGCTGTTTTTT. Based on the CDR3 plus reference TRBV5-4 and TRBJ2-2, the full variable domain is ETGVTQSPTHLIKTRGQQVTLRCSSQSGHNTVSWYQQALGQGPQFIFQYYREEENGRGNFPPRFSGLQFPNYSSELNVNALELDDSALYLCASSPRGLAGANTGELFFGEGSRLTVL.